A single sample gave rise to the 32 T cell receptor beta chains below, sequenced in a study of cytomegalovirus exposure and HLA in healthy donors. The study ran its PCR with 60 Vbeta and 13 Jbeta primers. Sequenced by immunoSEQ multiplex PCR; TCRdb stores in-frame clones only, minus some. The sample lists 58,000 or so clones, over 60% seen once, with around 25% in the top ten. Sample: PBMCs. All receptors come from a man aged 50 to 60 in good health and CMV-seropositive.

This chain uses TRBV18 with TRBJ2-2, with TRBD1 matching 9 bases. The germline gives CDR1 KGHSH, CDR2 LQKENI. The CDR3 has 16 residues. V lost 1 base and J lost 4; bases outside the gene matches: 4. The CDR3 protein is CASSPRTGDLTGELFF. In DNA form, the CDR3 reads TGTGCCAGCTCACCACGGACAGGGGATCTCACCGGGGAGCTGTTTTTT.

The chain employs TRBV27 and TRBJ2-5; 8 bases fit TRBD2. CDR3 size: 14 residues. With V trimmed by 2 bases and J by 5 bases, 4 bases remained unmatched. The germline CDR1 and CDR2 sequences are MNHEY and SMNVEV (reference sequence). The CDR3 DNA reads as TGTGCCAGCAGTTTAAATCGCGGGAGGGAGACCCAGTACTTC. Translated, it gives CASSLNRGRETQYF.

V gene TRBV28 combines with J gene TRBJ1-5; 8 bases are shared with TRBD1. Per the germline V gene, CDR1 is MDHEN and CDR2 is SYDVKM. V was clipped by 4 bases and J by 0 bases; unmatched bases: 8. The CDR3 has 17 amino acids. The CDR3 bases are TGTGCCAGCAGTTCCGTGACAGGGGCCTATAGCAATCAGCCCCAGCATTTT. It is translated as CASSSVTGAYSNQPQHF.

CDR3: CASSIAGATEAFF. The CDR3 nucleotides are TGCGCCAGCAGCATAGCAGGGGCCACTGAAGCTTTCTTT. The genes are TRBV5-1 and TRBJ1-1, with D possibly being TRBD1 (6 bases). Trimming left V 4 bases short and J 4 bases short, with 11 bases between. Germline V CDR1 and CDR2: SGHRS, YFSETQ. This CDR3 has 13 residues.

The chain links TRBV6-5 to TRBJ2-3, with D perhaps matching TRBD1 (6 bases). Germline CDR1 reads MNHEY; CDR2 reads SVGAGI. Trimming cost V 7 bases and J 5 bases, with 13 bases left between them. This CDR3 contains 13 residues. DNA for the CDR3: TGTGCCAGCATTGCAGGGGTCGGAGATACGCAGTATTTT. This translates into CASIAGVGDTQYF.

The CDR3 region is CSAFAMFEQYF. The CDR3 DNA is TGCAGTGCTTTCGCGATGTTCGAGCAGTACTTC. V is TRBV20-1 and J is TRBJ2-7, with D hard to call. The CDR3 contains 11 residues. The V gene lost 5 bases and the J gene lost 6 bases, with 11 bases spanning the gap. CDR1 is DFQATT, CDR2 SNEGSKA, per germline (reference sequence).

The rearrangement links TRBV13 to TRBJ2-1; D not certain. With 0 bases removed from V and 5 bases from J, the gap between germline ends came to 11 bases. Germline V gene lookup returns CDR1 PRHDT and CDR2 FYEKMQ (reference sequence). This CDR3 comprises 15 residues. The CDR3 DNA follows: TGTGCCAGCAGCTTAGGGAGAAATCCTAACAATGAGCAGTTCTTC. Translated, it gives CASSLGRNPNNEQFF.

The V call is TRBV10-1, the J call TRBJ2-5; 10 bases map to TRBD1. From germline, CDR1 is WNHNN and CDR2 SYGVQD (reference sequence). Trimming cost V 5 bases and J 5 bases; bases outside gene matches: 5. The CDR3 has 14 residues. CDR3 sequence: CASSLDRGRETQYF. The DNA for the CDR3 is TGCGCCAGCAGTCTGGACAGGGGGAGGGAGACCCAGTACTTC.

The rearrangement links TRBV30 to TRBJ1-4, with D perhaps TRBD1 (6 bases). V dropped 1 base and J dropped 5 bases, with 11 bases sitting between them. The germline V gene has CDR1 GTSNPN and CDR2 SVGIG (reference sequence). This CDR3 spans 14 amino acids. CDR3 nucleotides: TGTGCCTGGAGTGAGGGCAGGGGAAATGAAAAACTGTTTTTT. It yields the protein CAWSEGRGNEKLFF. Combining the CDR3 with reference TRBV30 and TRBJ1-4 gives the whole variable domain SQTIHQWPATLVQPVGSPLSLECTVEGTSNPNLYWYRQAAGRGLQLLFYSVGIGQISSEVPQNLSASRPQDRQFILSSKKLLLSDSGFYLCAWSEGRGNEKLFFGSGTQLSVL.

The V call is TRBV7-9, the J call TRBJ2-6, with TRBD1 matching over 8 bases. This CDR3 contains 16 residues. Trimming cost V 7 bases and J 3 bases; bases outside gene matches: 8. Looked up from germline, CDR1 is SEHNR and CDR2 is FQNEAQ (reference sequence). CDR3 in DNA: TGTGCCAGCAAGGAGCCAGGGGGCTTTGGGGCCAACGTCCTGACTTTC. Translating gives CASKEPGGFGANVLTF. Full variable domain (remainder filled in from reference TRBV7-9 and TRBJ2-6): DTGVSQNPRHKITKRGQNVTFRCDPISEHNRLYWYRQTLGQGPEFLTYFQNEAQLEKSRLLSDRFSAERPKGSFSTLEIQRTEQGDSAMYLCASKEPGGFGANVLTFGAGSRLTVL.

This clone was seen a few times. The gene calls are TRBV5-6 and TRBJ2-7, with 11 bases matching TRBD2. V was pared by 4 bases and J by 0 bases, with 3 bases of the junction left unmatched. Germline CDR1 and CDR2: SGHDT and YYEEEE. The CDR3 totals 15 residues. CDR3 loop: CASSETSGNSYEQYF. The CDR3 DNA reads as TGTGCCAGCAGCGAGACTAGCGGGAACTCCTACGAGCAGTACTTC. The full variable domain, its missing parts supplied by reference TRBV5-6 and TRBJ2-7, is DAGVTQSPTHLIKTRGQQVTLRCSPKSGHDTVSWYQQALGQGPQFIFQYYEEEERQRGNFPDRFSGHQFPNYSSELNVNALLLGDSALYLCASSETSGNSYEQYFGPGTRLTVT.

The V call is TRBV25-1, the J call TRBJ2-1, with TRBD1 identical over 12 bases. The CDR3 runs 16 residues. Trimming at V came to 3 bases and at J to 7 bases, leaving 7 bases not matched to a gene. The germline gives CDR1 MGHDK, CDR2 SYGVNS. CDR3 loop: CASSEPGQGAGNEQFF. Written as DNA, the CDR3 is TGTGCCAGCAGTGAGCCGGGACAGGGGGCCGGGAATGAGCAGTTCTTC.

DNA of the CDR3: TGTGCCAGCAGTGAATTCCAAGCCCACTACGAGCAGTACTTC. Translation gives CASSEFQAHYEQYF. The chain recombines TRBV6-1 with TRBJ2-7; no clear D. The germline gives CDR1 MNHNS, CDR2 SASEGT. V was clipped by 2 bases and J by 3 bases, with 11 bases between them. The CDR3 runs to 14 residues.

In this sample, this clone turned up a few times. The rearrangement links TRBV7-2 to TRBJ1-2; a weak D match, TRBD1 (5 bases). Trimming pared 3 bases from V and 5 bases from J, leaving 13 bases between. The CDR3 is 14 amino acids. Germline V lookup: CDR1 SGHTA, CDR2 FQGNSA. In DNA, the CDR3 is TGTGCCAGCAGCTTTTGGGGCAGGAGTTATGGCTACACCTTC. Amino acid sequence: CASSFWGRSYGYTF.

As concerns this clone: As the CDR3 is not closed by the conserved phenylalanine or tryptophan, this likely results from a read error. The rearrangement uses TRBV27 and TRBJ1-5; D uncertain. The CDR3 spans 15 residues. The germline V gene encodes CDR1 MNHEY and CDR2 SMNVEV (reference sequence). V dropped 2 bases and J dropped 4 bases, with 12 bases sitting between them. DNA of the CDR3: TGTGCCAGCAGTTTAATGGAGGGAAATAATCAGCCCCAGCATGTT. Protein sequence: CASSLMEGNNQPQHV.

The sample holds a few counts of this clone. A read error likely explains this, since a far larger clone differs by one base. CDR3: CASSHWDRNYEQYF. In nucleotides, the CDR3 is TGTGCCAGCAGCCACTGGGACAGGAACTACGAGCAGTACTTC. The V call is TRBV7-9, the J call TRBJ2-7; 8 positions agree with TRBD1. The CDR3 consists of 14 residues. Germline assignment: CDR1 SEHNR and CDR2 FQNEAQ (reference sequence). V shed 5 bases, J shed 3 bases, and the junction held 6 bases outside the gene matches. Drawing the rest from reference TRBV7-9 and TRBJ2-7, the complete variable domain is DTGVSQNPRHKITKRGQNVTFRCDPISEHNRLYWYRQTLGQGPEFLTYFQNEAQLEKSRLLSDRFSAERPKGSFSTLEIQRTEQGDSAMYLCASSHWDRNYEQYFGPGTRLTVT.

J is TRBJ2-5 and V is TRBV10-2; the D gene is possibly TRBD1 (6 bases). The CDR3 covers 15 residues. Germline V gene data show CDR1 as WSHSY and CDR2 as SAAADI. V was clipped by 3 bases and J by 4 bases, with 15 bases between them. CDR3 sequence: CASSDYRAMGETQYF. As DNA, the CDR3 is TGCGCCAGCAGTGATTACAGGGCGATGGGAGAGACCCAGTACTTC.

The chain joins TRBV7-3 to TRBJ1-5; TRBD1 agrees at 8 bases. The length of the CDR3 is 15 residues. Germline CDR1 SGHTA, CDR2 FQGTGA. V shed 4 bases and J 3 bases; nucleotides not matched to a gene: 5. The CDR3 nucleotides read TGTGCCAGCAGCTGGGGACAGGCTTTCAATCAGCCCCAGCATTTT. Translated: CASSWGQAFNQPQHF.

CDR3 in amino acids: CSVEVWLAGDHEQYF. CDR3 nucleotide sequence: TGCAGCGTTGAAGTATGGCTAGCGGGAGATCACGAGCAGTACTTC. The V call is TRBV29-1, the J call TRBJ2-7; 10 bases map to TRBD2. Germline V gives CDR1 SQVTM, CDR2 ANQGSEA. The J segment lost 5 bases and the V segment lost 1 base, leaving 8 bases of the junction unmatched. The CDR3 runs to 15 residues.

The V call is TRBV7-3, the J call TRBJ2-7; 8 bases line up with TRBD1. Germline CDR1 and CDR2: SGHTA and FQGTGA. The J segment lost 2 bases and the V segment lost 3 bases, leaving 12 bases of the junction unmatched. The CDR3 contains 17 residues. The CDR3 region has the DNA TGTGCCAGCAGCTTTACTGACAGGGGAAAGAGAACCTACGAGCAGTACTTC. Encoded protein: CASSFTDRGKRTYEQYF.

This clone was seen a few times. The CDR3: CAITAGSYNEQFF. In DNA, the CDR3 is TGTGCCATCACTGCGGGTTCTTACAATGAGCAGTTCTTC. J is TRBJ2-1 and V is TRBV10-3, with D maybe TRBD2 (5 bases). The V gene's germline CDR1 is ENHRY and CDR2 SYGVKD. V lost 7 bases, J lost 4 bases, and 11 bases lay in between. There are 13 residues in the CDR3.

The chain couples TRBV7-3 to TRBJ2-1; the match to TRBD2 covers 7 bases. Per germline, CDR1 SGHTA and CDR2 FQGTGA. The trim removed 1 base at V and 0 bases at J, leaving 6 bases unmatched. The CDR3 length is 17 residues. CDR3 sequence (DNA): TGTGCCAGCAGCTTAATGGGGCGCGGGGGCTCCTACAATGAGCAGTTCTTC. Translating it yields CASSLMGRGGSYNEQFF.

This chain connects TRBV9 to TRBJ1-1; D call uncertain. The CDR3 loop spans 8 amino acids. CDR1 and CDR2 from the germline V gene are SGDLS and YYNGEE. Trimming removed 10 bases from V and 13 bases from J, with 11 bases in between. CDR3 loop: CAEPRVFF. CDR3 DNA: TGTGCCGAGCCCCGAGTTTTCTTT.

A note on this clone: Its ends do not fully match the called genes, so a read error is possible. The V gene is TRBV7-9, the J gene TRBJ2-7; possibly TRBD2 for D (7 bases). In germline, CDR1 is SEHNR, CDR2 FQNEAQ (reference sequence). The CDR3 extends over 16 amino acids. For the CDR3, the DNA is TGTGCCAGCAGCTTAGCGCCCGGGGGGCCAATCTACGGGCAGTACTTC. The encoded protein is CASSLAPGGPIYGQYF.

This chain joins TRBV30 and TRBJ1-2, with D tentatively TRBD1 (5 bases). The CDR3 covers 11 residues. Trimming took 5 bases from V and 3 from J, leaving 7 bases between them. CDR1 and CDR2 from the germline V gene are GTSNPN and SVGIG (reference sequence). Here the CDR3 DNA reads TGTGCCTGGGACAGAGACTATGGCTACACCTTC. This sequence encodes CAWDRDYGYTF.

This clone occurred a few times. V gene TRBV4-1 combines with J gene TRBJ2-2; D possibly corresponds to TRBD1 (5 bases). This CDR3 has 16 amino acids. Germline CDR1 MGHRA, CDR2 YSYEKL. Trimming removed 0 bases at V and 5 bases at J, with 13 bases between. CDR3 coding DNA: TGCGCCAGCAGCCAAGATAGGCCAGGGCCGACCGGGGAGCTGTTTTTT. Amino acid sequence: CASSQDRPGPTGELFF.

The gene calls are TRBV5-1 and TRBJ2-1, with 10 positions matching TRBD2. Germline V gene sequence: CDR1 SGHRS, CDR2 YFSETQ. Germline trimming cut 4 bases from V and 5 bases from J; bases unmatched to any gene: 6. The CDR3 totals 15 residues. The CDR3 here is CASSLRTSGHNEQFF. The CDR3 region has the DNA TGCGCCAGCAGCCTCCGGACTAGCGGCCACAATGAGCAGTTCTTC. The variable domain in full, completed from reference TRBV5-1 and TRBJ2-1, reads KAGVTQTPRYLIKTRGQQVTLSCSPISGHRSVSWYQQTPGQGLQFLFEYFSETQRNKGNFPGRFSGRQFSNSRSEMNVSTLELGDSALYLCASSLRTSGHNEQFFGPGTRLTVL.

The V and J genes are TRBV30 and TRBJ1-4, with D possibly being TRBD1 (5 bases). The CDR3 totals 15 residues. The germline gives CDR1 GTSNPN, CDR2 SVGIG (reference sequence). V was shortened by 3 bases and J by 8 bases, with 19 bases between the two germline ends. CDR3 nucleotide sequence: TGTGCCTGGAGAGGAATCATAGGGGCGCGGGAAAAACTGTTTTTT. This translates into CAWRGIIGAREKLFF.

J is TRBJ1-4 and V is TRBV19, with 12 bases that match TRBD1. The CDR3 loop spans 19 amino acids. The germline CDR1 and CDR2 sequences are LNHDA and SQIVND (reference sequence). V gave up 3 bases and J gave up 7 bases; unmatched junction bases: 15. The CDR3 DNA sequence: TGTGCCAGTAGTATTGGGCGGGACAGGGGGCGCGAGCTTGGTGAAAAACTGTTTTTT. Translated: CASSIGRDRGRELGEKLFF.

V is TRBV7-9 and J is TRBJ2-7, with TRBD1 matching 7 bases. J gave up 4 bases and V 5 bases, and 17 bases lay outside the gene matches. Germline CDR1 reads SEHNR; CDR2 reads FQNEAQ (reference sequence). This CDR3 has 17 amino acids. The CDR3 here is CASSRNPTGPIRYEQYF. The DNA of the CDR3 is TGTGCCAGCAGCCGAAATCCGACAGGGCCCATCAGGTACGAGCAGTACTTC.

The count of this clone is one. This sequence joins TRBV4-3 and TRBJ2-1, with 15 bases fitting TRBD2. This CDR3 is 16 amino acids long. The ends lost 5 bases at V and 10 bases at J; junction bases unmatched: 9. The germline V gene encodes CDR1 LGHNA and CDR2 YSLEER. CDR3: CASSAGLAGGLSEQFF. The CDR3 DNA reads TGCGCCAGCAGCGCAGGACTAGCGGGGGGGCTGTCCGAGCAGTTCTTC.

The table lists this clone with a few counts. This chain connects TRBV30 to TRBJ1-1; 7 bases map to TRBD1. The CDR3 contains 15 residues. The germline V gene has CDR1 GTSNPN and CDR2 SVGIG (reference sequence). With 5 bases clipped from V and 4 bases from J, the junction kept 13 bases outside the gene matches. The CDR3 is CAWRPVGQGGTEAFF. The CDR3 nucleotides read TGTGCCTGGCGCCCAGTGGGCCAGGGGGGCACTGAAGCTTTCTTT. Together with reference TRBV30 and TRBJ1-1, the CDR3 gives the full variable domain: SQTIHQWPATLVQPVGSPLSLECTVEGTSNPNLYWYRQAAGRGLQLLFYSVGIGQISSEVPQNLSASRPQDRQFILSSKKLLLSDSGFYLCAWRPVGQGGTEAFFGQGTRLTVV.